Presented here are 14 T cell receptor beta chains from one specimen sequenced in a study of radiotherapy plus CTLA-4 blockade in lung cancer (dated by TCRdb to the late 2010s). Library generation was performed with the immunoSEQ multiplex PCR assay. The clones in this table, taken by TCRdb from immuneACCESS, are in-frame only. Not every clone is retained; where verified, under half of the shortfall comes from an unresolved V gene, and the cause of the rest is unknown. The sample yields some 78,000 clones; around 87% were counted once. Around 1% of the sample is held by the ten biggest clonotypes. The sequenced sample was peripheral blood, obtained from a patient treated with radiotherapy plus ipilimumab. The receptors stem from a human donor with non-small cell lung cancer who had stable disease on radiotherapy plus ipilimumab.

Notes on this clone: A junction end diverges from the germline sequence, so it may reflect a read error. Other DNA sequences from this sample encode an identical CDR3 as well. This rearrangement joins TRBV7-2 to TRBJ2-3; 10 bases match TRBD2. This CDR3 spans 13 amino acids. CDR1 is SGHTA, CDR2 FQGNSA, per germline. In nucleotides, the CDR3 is TGTGCCAGCAGCCTAGCGGGGGCCTACTTTCGGTATTTT. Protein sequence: CASSLAGAYFRYF.

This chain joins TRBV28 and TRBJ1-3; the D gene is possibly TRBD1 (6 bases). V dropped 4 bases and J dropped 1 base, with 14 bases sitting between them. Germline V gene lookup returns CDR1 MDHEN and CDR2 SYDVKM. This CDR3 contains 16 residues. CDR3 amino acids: CASSSAGAVSGNTIYF. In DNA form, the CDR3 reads TGTGCCAGCAGTTCGGCGGGGGCTGTATCTGGAAACACCATATATTTT. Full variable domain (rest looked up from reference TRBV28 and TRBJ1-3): DVKVTQSSRYLVKRTGEKVFLECVQDMDHENMFWYRQDPGLGLRLIYFSYDVKMKEKGDIPEGYSVSREKKERFSLILESASTNQTSMYLCASSSAGAVSGNTIYFGEGSWLTVV.

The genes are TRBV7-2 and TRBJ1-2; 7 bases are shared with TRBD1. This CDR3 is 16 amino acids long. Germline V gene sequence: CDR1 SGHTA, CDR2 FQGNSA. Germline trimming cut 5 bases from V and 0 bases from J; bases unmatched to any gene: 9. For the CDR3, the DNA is TGTGCCAGCAGCACTCGGACAGGACTTACTAACTATGGCTACACCTTC. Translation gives CASSTRTGLTNYGYTF.

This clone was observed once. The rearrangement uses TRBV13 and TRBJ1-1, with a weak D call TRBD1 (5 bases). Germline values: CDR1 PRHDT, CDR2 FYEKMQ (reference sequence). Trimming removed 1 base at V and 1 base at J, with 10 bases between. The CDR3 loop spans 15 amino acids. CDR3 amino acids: CASSLEGNANTEAFF. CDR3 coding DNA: TGTGCCAGCAGCTTAGAGGGGAATGCGAACACTGAAGCTTTCTTT.

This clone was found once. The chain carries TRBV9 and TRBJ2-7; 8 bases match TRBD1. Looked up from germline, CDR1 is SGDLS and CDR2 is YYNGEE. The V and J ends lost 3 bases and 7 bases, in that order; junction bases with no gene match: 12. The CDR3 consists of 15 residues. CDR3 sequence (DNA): TGTGCCAGCAGCGGGTCAGGGGGCTGGGGGAATGAGCAGTACTTC. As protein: CASSGSGGWGNEQYF.

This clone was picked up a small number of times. The chain's CDR3 is CASSESGNHYEQYF. CDR3 coding DNA: TGTGCCAGCAGTGAGAGCGGAAACCACTACGAGCAGTACTTC. The chain combines TRBV6-1 with TRBJ2-7; D is perhaps TRBD2 (5 bases). Germline V lookup: CDR1 MNHNS, CDR2 SASEGT. V dropped 3 bases and J dropped 3 bases, with 12 bases sitting between them. The CDR3 has 14 residues.

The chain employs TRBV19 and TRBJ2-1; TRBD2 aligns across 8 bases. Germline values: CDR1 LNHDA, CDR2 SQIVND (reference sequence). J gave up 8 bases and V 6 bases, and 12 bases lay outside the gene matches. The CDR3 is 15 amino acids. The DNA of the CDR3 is TGTGCCAGTAGCTTTTCGGCGGGGGGCCGCGATGAGCAGTTCTTC. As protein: CASSFSAGGRDEQFF.

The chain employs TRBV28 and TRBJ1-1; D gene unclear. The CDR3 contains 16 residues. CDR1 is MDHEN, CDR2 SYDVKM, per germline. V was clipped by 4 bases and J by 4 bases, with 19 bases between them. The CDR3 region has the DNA TGTGCCAGCAGTTCCACGCTCCGCCTACGGGGCACTGAAGCTTTCTTT. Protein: CASSSTLRLRGTEAFF.

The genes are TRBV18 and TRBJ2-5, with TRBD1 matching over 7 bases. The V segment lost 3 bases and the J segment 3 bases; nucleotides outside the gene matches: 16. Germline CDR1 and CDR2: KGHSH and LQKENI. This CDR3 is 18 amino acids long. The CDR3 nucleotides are TGTGCCAGCTCACCCCTCCCCGGGACAGACCAACTAAAAGAGACCCAGTACTTC. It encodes CASSPLPGTDQLKETQYF.

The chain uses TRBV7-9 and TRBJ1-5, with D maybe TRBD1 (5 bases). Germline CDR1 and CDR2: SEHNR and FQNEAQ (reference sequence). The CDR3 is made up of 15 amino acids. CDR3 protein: CAAEGRATSNQPQHF. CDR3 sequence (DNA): TGTGCGGCAGAAGGCAGGGCCACTAGCAATCAGCCCCAGCATTTT.

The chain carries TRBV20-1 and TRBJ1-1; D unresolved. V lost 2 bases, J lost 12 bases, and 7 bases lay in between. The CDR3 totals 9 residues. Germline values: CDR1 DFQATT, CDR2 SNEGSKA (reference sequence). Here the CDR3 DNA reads TGCAGTGCTAGAAGCAGGTCTTTCTTT. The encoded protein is CSARSRSFF.

The chain's CDR3 is CASSSSGGRNQPQHF. The DNA for the CDR3 is TGTGCCAGCAGTTCCTCAGGGGGACGCAATCAGCCCCAGCATTTT. The genes are TRBV27 and TRBJ1-5, with 7 bases matching TRBD1. The V gene end was trimmed by 4 bases and the J gene end by 2 bases; junction bases not matched to a gene: 5. The CDR3 loop spans 15 amino acids. Germline V lookup: CDR1 MNHEY, CDR2 SMNVEV (reference sequence).

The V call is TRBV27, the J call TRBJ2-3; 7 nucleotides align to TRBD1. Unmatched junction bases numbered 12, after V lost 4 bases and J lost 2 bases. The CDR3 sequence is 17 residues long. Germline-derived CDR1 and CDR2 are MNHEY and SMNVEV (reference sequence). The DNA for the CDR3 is TGTGCCAGCAGTTCCTGGACAGGCGCCCAGTACACAGATACGCAGTATTTT. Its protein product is CASSSWTGAQYTDTQYF.

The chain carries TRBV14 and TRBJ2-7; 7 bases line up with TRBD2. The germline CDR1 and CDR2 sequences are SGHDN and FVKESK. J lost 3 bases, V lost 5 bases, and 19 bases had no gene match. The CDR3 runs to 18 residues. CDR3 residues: CASSDGGGGGPRRYEQYF. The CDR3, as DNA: TGTGCCAGCAGCGATGGGGGGGGAGGAGGGCCTCGCCGCTACGAGCAGTACTTC.